What follows are 27 T cell receptor beta chains derived from one specimen sequenced in a study of blood T cell repertoires in COVID-19. The method was immunoSEQ multiplex PCR; TCRdb's version includes in-frame clones alone and lacks a portion of them. The data show approximately 230,000 clones, with more than 75% seen just once and more than 1.5% held by the top ten. The sequencing sample was made of PBMCs or T cells enriched from blood (not recorded which). The origin of the receptors is a man between 35 and 55 years old who had recovered from COVID-19.

The genes are TRBV7-9 and TRBJ2-2; possibly TRBD1 for D (6 bases). Trimming pared 5 bases from V and 6 bases from J, leaving 13 bases between. CDR1 and CDR2 (germline): SEHNR, FQNEAQ (reference sequence). This CDR3 has 14 amino acids. This chain's CDR3 is CASSRPDSSGELFF. CDR3 in DNA: TGTGCCAGCAGCCGTCCGGACAGTTCCGGGGAGCTGTTTTTT.

V gene TRBV12-3 or TRBV12-4 combines with J gene TRBJ1-1; 8 bases line up with TRBD1. CDR3 length equals 13 residues. Trimming took 5 bases from V and 1 from J; bases not matched to a gene: 0. The CDR3, as DNA: TGTGCCAGCAGTCAGGGGGCGAACACTGAAGCTTTCTTT. It translates to CASSQGANTEAFF.

With respect to this clone: Other DNA sequences of this sample code for an identical CDR3. This chain uses TRBV4-2 with TRBJ2-1, with D maybe TRBD1 (5 bases). Per the germline V gene, CDR1 is LGHNA and CDR2 is YNFKEQ. With 6 bases removed from V and 2 bases from J, the gap between germline ends came to 17 bases. This CDR3 has 16 amino acids. DNA of the CDR3: TGTGCCAGCAGGAATCTAGGGGCAGTGACCTACAATGAGCAGTTCTTC. Protein product: CASRNLGAVTYNEQFF.

The J gene is TRBJ2-1, the V gene TRBV5-1; 7 positions match TRBD1. Germline V gives CDR1 SGHRS, CDR2 YFSETQ. V dropped 3 bases and J dropped 0; count of bases not matched to a gene: 3. The CDR3 has 15 amino acids. The chain's CDR3 is CASSSTGSSYNEQFF. CDR3 nucleotide sequence: TGCGCCAGCAGCTCGACAGGGAGCTCCTACAATGAGCAGTTCTTC. The full variable domain, with the rest looked up from reference TRBV5-1 and TRBJ2-1, is KAGVTQTPRYLIKTRGQQVTLSCSPISGHRSVSWYQQTPGQGLQFLFEYFSETQRNKGNFPGRFSGRQFSNSRSEMNVSTLELGDSALYLCASSSTGSSYNEQFFGPGTRLTVL.

This rearrangement joins TRBV28 to TRBJ2-5; a possible D gene is TRBD1 (6 bases). This CDR3 spans 16 amino acids. The germline gives CDR1 MDHEN, CDR2 SYDVKM. Trimming cost V 10 bases and J 4 bases, with 25 bases left between them. The CDR3 is CAIQGRWGHIGETQYF. The CDR3 region has the DNA TGTGCCATCCAAGGCCGATGGGGACACATCGGAGAGACCCAGTACTTC.

Ten or more counts support this clone. V is TRBV7-9 and J is TRBJ2-7; TRBD1 agrees at 9 bases. The germline CDR1 and CDR2 sequences are SEHNR and FQNEAQ (reference sequence). After removal of 5 bases from V and 0 bases from J, the junction contained 11 bases not matched to a gene. There are 17 residues in the CDR3. CDR3 protein: CASSGVQGAKNSYEQYF. In nucleotides, the CDR3 is TGTGCCAGCAGCGGAGTACAGGGGGCGAAGAACTCCTACGAGCAGTACTTC.

The CDR3 is CASTTPGQGPDTQYF. DNA of the CDR3: TGTGCCAGCACAACGCCGGGACAGGGACCAGATACGCAGTATTTT. The V gene is TRBV28, the J gene TRBJ2-3, with 9 bases lining up with TRBD1. Germline V CDR1 and CDR2: MDHEN, SYDVKM. The CDR3 contains 15 residues. Trimming at V came to 7 bases and at J to 4 bases, leaving 9 bases not matched to a gene.

This clone was recorded at least ten times. The J gene is TRBJ1-6, the V gene TRBV30; D is unresolved. The CDR3 loop spans 14 amino acids. Trimming pared 4 bases from V and 0 bases from J, leaving 7 bases between. Germline V CDR1 and CDR2: GTSNPN, SVGIG (reference sequence). The CDR3 spells CAWKRSSYNSPLHF. The DNA of the CDR3 is TGTGCCTGGAAGAGAAGCTCCTATAATTCACCCCTCCACTTT.

The V call is TRBV2, the J call TRBJ2-5; 8 bases fit TRBD2. The V segment lost 8 bases and the J segment 5 bases; nucleotides outside the gene matches: 7. Germline CDR1 reads SNHLY; CDR2 reads FYNNEI. CDR3 length equals 13 residues. DNA for the CDR3: TGTGCCAGCGCGCGGGGGGATCGGGAGACCCAGTACTTC. It codes for CASARGDRETQYF.

The sample holds one count of this clone. This rearrangement joins TRBV20-1 to TRBJ2-5; D not resolved. The germline V gene encodes CDR1 DFQATT and CDR2 SNEGSKA (reference sequence). CDR3 length equals 11 residues. The V end was cut by 2 bases, the J end by 3 bases, with 4 bases between. Here the CDR3 reads CSARFKETQYF. The CDR3 region has the DNA TGCAGTGCTAGATTCAAAGAGACCCAGTACTTC.

The J gene is TRBJ1-1, the V gene TRBV5-6, with a weak D call TRBD1 (5 bases). The germline CDR1 and CDR2 sequences are SGHDT and YYEEEE. CDR3 length: 14 amino acids. Trimming shortened V by 2 bases and J by 1 base, and 9 bases separated the two germline ends. The CDR3 nucleotides are TGTGCCAGCAGCTTTACAACAGGGAACACTGAAGCTTTCTTT. Translated: CASSFTTGNTEAFF.

This chain links TRBV11-1 with TRBJ1-2; TRBD1 is a possible D gene (6 bases). CDR3 size: 12 residues. Germline-derived CDR1 and CDR2 are SGHAT and FQDESV (reference sequence). V lost 4 bases and J 5 bases, leaving 8 bases between the germline ends. The CDR3 region is CASSSTGYGYTF. The CDR3 nucleotides are TGTGCCAGCAGCTCGACAGGTTATGGCTACACCTTC.

The chain links TRBV4-1 to TRBJ2-7, with D perhaps TRBD1 (7 bases). This CDR3 has 14 amino acids. CDR1 is MGHRA and CDR2 is YSYEKL in the germline V gene. With 4 bases removed from V and 3 bases from J, the gap between germline ends came to 13 bases. The CDR3 region is CASSLRGANYEQYF. CDR3 DNA sequence: TGCGCCAGCAGCCTCAGGGGGGCCAACTACGAGCAGTACTTC.

Remarks on this clone: The same CDR3 can be traced to other DNA sequences in this sample. The genes are TRBV7-2 and TRBJ2-3; D is unresolved. This CDR3 comprises 14 residues. V shed 3 bases and J shed 1 base, with 8 bases lying between them. The germline CDR1 and CDR2 sequences are SGHTA and FQGNSA. The CDR3 loop reads CASSLGRGTDTQYF. DNA for the CDR3: TGTGCCAGCAGCTTGGGCAGAGGCACAGATACGCAGTATTTT.

The chain joins TRBV29-1 to TRBJ2-7; D may be TRBD1 (5 bases). There are 12 residues in the CDR3. The V gene lost 6 bases and the J gene lost 3 bases, with 12 bases spanning the gap. Germline V gives CDR1 SQVTM, CDR2 ANQGSEA. The CDR3 nucleotides read TGCAGCGTGTCACAGGATTACTACGAGCAGTACTTC. Protein: CSVSQDYYEQYF.

V usage is TRBV5-1 and J usage is TRBJ2-1, with 10 bases that match TRBD2. The length of the CDR3 is 15 residues. With V trimmed by 9 bases and J by 0 bases, 6 bases remained unmatched. The germline gives CDR1 SGHRS, CDR2 YFSETQ. CDR3 nucleotides: TGCGCCACGGGTAGCGGGAGGAGCTCCTACAATGAGCAGTTCTTC. This gives the protein CATGSGRSSYNEQFF.

This clone was counted a few times. This chain joins TRBV3-1 (or the pseudogene TRBV3-2) and TRBJ1-5; 8 bases are a match to TRBD1. The junction had 5 bases not matched to a gene; V was cut back by 1 base and J by 0 bases. The germline V gene encodes CDR1 LGHDT and CDR2 YNNKEL (reference sequence). The CDR3 spans 17 residues. DNA for the CDR3: TGTGCCAGCAGCCAAGCGGGACAGGATAATAGCAATCAGCCCCAGCATTTT. It is translated as CASSQAGQDNSNQPQHF.

This clone was counted a few times. The chain carries TRBV27 and TRBJ2-7; 8 nucleotides agree with TRBD2. The CDR3 contains 15 residues. From germline, CDR1 is MNHEY and CDR2 SMNVEV (reference sequence). The V gene end was trimmed by 7 bases and the J gene end by 0 bases; junction bases not matched to a gene: 8. CDR3 bases: TGTGCCAGCAAGTATGGTAGCGGGGCCTCCTACGAGCAGTACTTC. Translating it yields CASKYGSGASYEQYF.

V gene TRBV7-9 combines with J gene TRBJ1-1; D is unresolved. V gave up 1 base and J gave up 0 bases, with 12 bases separating them. CDR1 and CDR2 (germline): SEHNR, FQNEAQ (reference sequence). This CDR3 contains 16 residues. CDR3 protein: CASSLGRERMNTEAFF. CDR3 coding DNA: TGTGCCAGCAGCTTAGGTCGGGAAAGAATGAACACTGAAGCTTTCTTT. Full variable domain (remainder filled in from reference TRBV7-9 and TRBJ1-1): DTGVSQNPRHKITKRGQNVTFRCDPISEHNRLYWYRQTLGQGPEFLTYFQNEAQLEKSRLLSDRFSAERPKGSFSTLEIQRTEQGDSAMYLCASSLGRERMNTEAFFGQGTRLTVV.

The chain uses TRBV11-2 and TRBJ2-7, with a weak D call TRBD2 (5 bases). The CDR3 runs to 15 residues. Germline V gives CDR1 SGHAT, CDR2 FQNNGV. Trimming left V 2 bases short and J 2 bases short, with 13 bases between. The CDR3 spells CASSLIALPTYEQYF. The CDR3 bases are TGTGCCAGCAGCTTAATAGCGTTACCTACCTACGAGCAGTACTTC. The full variable domain, rest sourced from reference TRBV11-2 and TRBJ2-7, is EAGVAQSPRYKIIEKRQSVAFWCNPISGHATLYWYQQILGQGPKLLIQFQNNGVVDDSQLPKDRFSAERLKGVDSTLKIQPAKLEDSAVYLCASSLIALPTYEQYFGPGTRLTVT.

V usage is TRBV18 and J usage is TRBJ2-7; a weak D match, TRBD2 (6 bases). Germline assignment: CDR1 KGHSH and CDR2 LQKENI. Trimming cost V 1 base and J 3 bases, with 13 bases left between them. The CDR3 has 15 residues. The CDR3 DNA is TGTGCCAGCTCACCACTGGAGAGCGGGTTCTACGAGCAGTACTTC. Its translation: CASSPLESGFYEQYF.

This rearrangement joins TRBV18 to TRBJ1-1, with D maybe TRBD1 (6 bases). V was trimmed by 6 bases and J by 0 bases, leaving 14 bases between them. Per germline, CDR1 KGHSH and CDR2 LQKENI. CDR3 length: 15 residues. The CDR3 coding sequence is TGTGCCAGCTCCCGGGGCGGGGGGCTGAACACTGAAGCTTTCTTT. Protein: CASSRGGGLNTEAFF. The full variable domain, rest sourced from reference TRBV18 and TRBJ1-1, is NAGVMQNPRHLVRRRGQEARLRCSPMKGHSHVYWYRQLPEEGLKFMVYLQKENIIDESGMPKERFSAEFPKEGPSILRIQQVVRGDSAAYFCASSRGGGLNTEAFFGQGTRLTVV.

The count of this clone is one. This chain joins TRBV28 and TRBJ1-1; TRBD1 matches at 7 bases. Germline V CDR1 and CDR2: MDHEN, SYDVKM. CDR3 length equals 17 residues. Trimming cost V 6 bases and J 1 base; bases outside gene matches: 14. The DNA of the CDR3 is TGTGCCAGCAGGGTAGGGGGCGTGAAACCCTGGAACACTGAAGCTTTCTTT. It encodes CASRVGGVKPWNTEAFF.

The J gene is TRBJ2-7, the V gene TRBV6-1; TRBD1 is a possible D gene (5 bases). This CDR3 comprises 13 residues. Trimming took 1 base from V and 6 from J, leaving 10 bases between them. Germline assignment: CDR1 MNHNS and CDR2 SASEGT. The DNA of the CDR3 is TGTGCCAGCAGTGAAGAGCCGCAGGGCGAGCAGTACTTC. Its protein product is CASSEEPQGEQYF.

The J gene is TRBJ2-7, the V gene TRBV6-6, with TRBD1 identical over 7 bases. The ends lost 3 bases at V and 4 bases at J; junction bases unmatched: 3. The CDR3 runs to 13 residues. Germline-derived CDR1 and CDR2 are MNHNY and SVGAGI (reference sequence). CDR3 bases: TGTGCCAGCAGTTATAACAGGGGTTACGAGCAGTACTTC. It encodes CASSYNRGYEQYF.

The V gene is TRBV12-3 or TRBV12-4, the J gene TRBJ1-1, with D uncertain. This CDR3 is built from 13 residues. V dropped 1 base and J dropped 4 bases, with 7 bases sitting between them. CDR3 sequence reads: CASSLGALTEAFF. CDR3 in DNA: TGTGCCAGCAGTTTAGGGGCCCTCACTGAAGCTTTCTTT.

The rearrangement uses TRBV11-2 and TRBJ2-1; TRBD2 matches at 11 bases. Germline-derived CDR1 and CDR2 are SGHAT and FQNNGV. V shed 5 bases and J 5 bases; nucleotides not matched to a gene: 8. CDR3 length: 16 amino acids. CDR3 nucleotides: TGTGCCAGCAGCACCTACCAGACTAGCGGGAACAATGAGCAGTTCTTC. It translates to CASSTYQTSGNNEQFF.